This record concerns one T cell receptor beta chain sequence. This sample is drawn from a study of identical twins. Unique molecular identifiers were present on the cDNA, which also gained a universal primer site by template switching. A single record per CDR3 protein comes from TCRdb applying MiXCR to the 5' RACE reads. The sample lists under 300,000 distinct CDR3 sequences, about 14% occurring once. The specimen was memory (CD45RO+) T cells sorted from blood. The TCR comes from a woman between 18 and 29 years old in good health.

The CDR3 reads CATAKGNTDTQYF. The CDR3 DNA is TGTGCCACCGCGAAGGGCAACACAGATACGCAGTATTTT. The V and J genes are TRBV24-1 and TRBJ2-3; D is ambiguous. The CDR3 length is 13 residues. In germline, CDR1 is KGHDR, CDR2 SFDVKD. Between the trimmed V and J ends, which lost 9 bases and 2 bases, there was a span of 11 bases.